The 24 T cell receptor beta chains presented below share a single source sample, sequenced in a study of cytomegalovirus exposure and HLA in healthy donors. The PCR ran on 60 Vbeta and 13 Jbeta primers. Generated by immunoSEQ multiplex PCR, the TCRdb table keeps only in-frame clones and is missing some. Here the sample spans fewer than 200,000 clones, 80% being singletons. Sequenced material: PBMCs. These receptor sequences come from a man aged 25-40 years in good health and CMV-seronegative.

The chain joins TRBV7-6 to TRBJ1-2; 9 bases match TRBD1. This CDR3 is built from 15 residues. Unmatched junction bases numbered 7, after V lost 4 bases and J lost 4 bases. Germline-derived CDR1 and CDR2 are SGHVS and FNYEAQ. The CDR3 here is CASSSSQGAGYGYTF. In DNA form, the CDR3 reads TGTGCCAGCAGCTCCTCACAGGGGGCGGGCTATGGCTACACCTTC.

The chain is built from TRBV28 and TRBJ1-5; 7 bases match TRBD1. CDR1 MDHEN and CDR2 SYDVKM come from the germline V gene. This CDR3 spans 15 amino acids. J lost 6 bases, V lost 4 bases, and 9 bases had no gene match. As DNA, the CDR3 is TGTGCCAGCAGTTCGGGACAGAGGATAGGTCAGCCCCAGCATTTT. It encodes CASSSGQRIGQPQHF.

The genes are TRBV20-1 and TRBJ1-1; D gene unclear. Germline V gives CDR1 DFQATT, CDR2 SNEGSKA (reference sequence). This CDR3 is built from 11 residues. Trimming stripped 5 bases from V and 5 bases from J, with 9 bases between. The CDR3 nucleotides read TGCAGTGCTCGGCCAGGAACTGAAGCTTTCTTT. It translates to CSARPGTEAFF.

V is TRBV30 and J is TRBJ1-2; no clear D gene. This CDR3 is built from 12 residues. V lost 4 bases and J 3 bases, leaving 9 bases between the germline ends. Germline assignment: CDR1 GTSNPN and CDR2 SVGIG (reference sequence). The CDR3 is CAWTVNDYGYTF. The CDR3, as DNA: TGTGCCTGGACGGTCAACGACTATGGCTACACCTTC.

This chain links TRBV5-8 with TRBJ1-1; weak D call: TRBD1 (5 bases). The V end lost 4 bases, the J end lost 4 bases, and 17 bases lay between the germline ends. Per the germline V gene, CDR1 is SGHTS and CDR2 is YDEGEE. The CDR3 runs to 15 residues. The CDR3, as DNA: TGTGCCAGCAGCAACTCAAGAAGGGGAAGCACTGAAGCTTTCTTT. It codes for CASSNSRRGSTEAFF. The entire variable domain, with the rest obtained from reference TRBV5-8 and TRBJ1-1, is as follows: EAGVTQSPTHLIKTRGQQATLRCSPISGHTSVYWYQQALGLGLQFLLWYDEGEERNRGNFPPRFSGRQFPNYSSELNVNALELEDSALYLCASSNSRRGSTEAFFGQGTRLTVV.

The chain employs TRBV7-2 and TRBJ2-6, with a tentative D call TRBD2 (6 bases). Trimming removed 5 bases from V and 2 bases from J, with 10 bases in between. The germline CDR1 and CDR2 sequences are SGHTA and FQGNSA. This CDR3 has 15 residues. CDR3: CASSPGRPGANVLTF. The CDR3 DNA follows: TGTGCCAGCAGCCCGGGGAGGCCTGGGGCCAACGTCCTGACTTTC. The full variable domain, its missing parts supplied by reference TRBV7-2 and TRBJ2-6, is GAGVSQSPSNKVTEKGKDVELRCDPISGHTALYWYRQSLGQGLEFLIYFQGNSAPDKSGLPSDRFSAERTGGSVSTLTIQRTQQEDSAVYLCASSPGRPGANVLTFGAGSRLTVL.

V usage is TRBV14 and J usage is TRBJ2-6, with a weak D call TRBD2 (7 bases). V gave up 4 bases and J gave up 0 bases, with 19 bases separating them. The CDR3 totals 19 residues. Germline-derived CDR1 and CDR2 are SGHDN and FVKESK. The CDR3 DNA is TGTGCCAGCAGCCTCTGGGGGGGCTTACGCTCCTCTGGGGCCAACGTCCTGACTTTC. It yields the protein CASSLWGGLRSSGANVLTF. Complete variable domain (other parts from reference TRBV14 and TRBJ2-6): EAGVTQFPSHSVIEKGQTVTLRCDPISGHDNLYWYRRVMGKEIKFLLHFVKESKQDESGMPNNRFLAERTGGTYSTLKVQPAELEDSGVYFCASSLWGGLRSSGANVLTFGAGSRLTVL.

The J gene is TRBJ1-5, the V gene TRBV4-1, with 7 bases fitting TRBD1. This CDR3 region has 15 residues. Looked up from germline, CDR1 is MGHRA and CDR2 is YSYEKL. Trimming took 1 base from V and 7 from J; bases not matched to a gene: 7. The chain's CDR3 is CASSQGGQVQQPQHF. In nucleotides, the CDR3 is TGCGCCAGCAGCCAAGGAGGACAGGTGCAACAGCCCCAGCATTTT.

This clone was seen once. The chain couples TRBV5-4 to TRBJ2-1; TRBD1 aligns across 11 bases. Germline CDR1 reads SGHNT; CDR2 reads YYREEE (reference sequence). The J segment lost 3 bases and the V segment lost 6 bases, leaving 5 bases of the junction unmatched. CDR3 length: 15 residues. The CDR3 coding sequence is TGTGCCAGCAACACCGGGACAGGGGGCTACAATGAGCAGTTCTTC. It yields the protein CASNTGTGGYNEQFF.

Note on this clone: Other DNA variants within this sample encode the same CDR3. The rearrangement links TRBV2 to TRBJ2-7, with 7 bases fitting TRBD1. V shed 6 bases, J shed 5 bases, and the junction held 4 bases outside the gene matches. Germline V gene lookup returns CDR1 SNHLY and CDR2 FYNNEI. The CDR3 sequence is 12 residues long. This chain's CDR3 is CASSEQGNEQYF. The CDR3, as DNA: TGTGCCAGCAGCGAACAGGGGAACGAGCAGTACTTC.

This rearrangement joins TRBV4-2 to TRBJ2-3; 11 nucleotides line up with TRBD2. Germline trimming cut 1 base from V and 0 bases from J; bases unmatched to any gene: 6. Germline assignment: CDR1 LGHNA and CDR2 YNFKEQ. CDR3 size: 18 residues. In DNA form, the CDR3 reads TGTGCCAGCAGCCAAGGGCTAGCGGGAGGCTCGAGCACAGATACGCAGTATTTT. Translated, it gives CASSQGLAGGSSTDTQYF.

This clone was detected only a few times. This chain joins TRBV4-1 and TRBJ2-1; no firm D call. CDR1 is MGHRA and CDR2 is YSYEKL in the germline V gene. The CDR3 has 16 residues. Trimming took 1 base from V and 2 from J, leaving 12 bases between them. The CDR3 reads CASSQVDLVTYNEQFF. The CDR3 bases are TGCGCCAGCAGCCAAGTGGATCTAGTCACCTACAATGAGCAGTTCTTC.

This clone has a single count. V usage is TRBV9 and J usage is TRBJ1-3, with TRBD1 matching 8 bases. V lost 4 bases, J lost 9 bases, and 12 bases stayed unmatched. There are 15 residues in the CDR3. The germline CDR1 and CDR2 sequences are SGDLS and YYNGEE. The CDR3: CASSNRQGPSSTIYF. Written as DNA, the CDR3 is TGTGCCAGCAGCAACCGACAGGGGCCCTCCAGCACCATATATTTT. The full variable domain, its missing parts supplied by reference TRBV9 and TRBJ1-3, is DSGVTQTPKHLITATGQRVTLRCSPRSGDLSVYWYQQSLDQGLQFLIQYYNGEERAKGNILERFSAQQFPDLHSELNLSSLELGDSALYFCASSNRQGPSSTIYFGEGSWLTVV.

This clone has only a few counts. The V and J genes are TRBV27 and TRBJ2-5; 8 nucleotides agree with TRBD1. Trimming took 5 bases from V and 3 from J; bases not matched to a gene: 8. CDR3 size: 15 residues. The germline gives CDR1 MNHEY, CDR2 SMNVEV (reference sequence). CDR3 region: CASSPYSGGEETQYF. The CDR3 DNA reads TGTGCCAGCAGTCCTTATTCAGGGGGCGAAGAGACCCAGTACTTC.

This clone was observed once. Sequence at one end of the junction differs from germline and may be a read error. The rearrangement joins TRBV28 to TRBJ1-6, with D perhaps matching TRBD1 (6 bases). CDR1 MDHEN and CDR2 SYDVKM come from the germline V gene. The CDR3 totals 15 residues. The CDR3 here is CAGSQQTPGDSPLHF. CDR3 nucleotides: TGTGCCGGCAGTCAACAAACTCCAGGGGATTCACCCCTCCACTTT.

The chain joins TRBV28 to TRBJ2-7; D call uncertain. Germline lookup yields CDR1 MDHEN and CDR2 SYDVKM. The V and J ends lost 3 bases and 0 bases respectively, with 6 bases between them. There are 13 residues in the CDR3. The chain's CDR3 is CASSLLHSYEQYF. CDR3 in DNA: TGTGCCAGCAGTTTGTTACACTCCTACGAGCAGTACTTC.

Only one count was recorded for this clone. As the CDR3 is not closed by the conserved phenylalanine or tryptophan, this likely results from a read error. No DNA is shown, since the ends of the CDR3 on it are uncertain; the CDR3 is the one TCRdb lists. The chain is built from TRBV13 and TRBJ1-1; the listed D gene, TRBD1, was not tested against the DNA. Per the germline V gene, CDR1 is PRHDT and CDR2 is FYEKMQ (reference sequence). The CDR3 is 11 residues long, counting both termini. This CDR3 reads CASSLIQAKGV.

The rearrangement links TRBV7-2 to TRBJ2-1; D might be TRBD2 (7 bases). V lost 5 bases and J 3 bases, leaving 11 bases between the germline ends. The CDR3 has 14 amino acids. Germline CDR1 and CDR2: SGHTA and FQGNSA. This CDR3 reads CASSQRGGYNEQFF. CDR3 nucleotides: TGTGCCAGCAGCCAGAGGGGGGGCTACAATGAGCAGTTCTTC. Complete variable domain (other parts from reference TRBV7-2 and TRBJ2-1): GAGVSQSPSNKVTEKGKDVELRCDPISGHTALYWYRQSLGQGLEFLIYFQGNSAPDKSGLPSDRFSAERTGGSVSTLTIQRTQQEDSAVYLCASSQRGGYNEQFFGPGTRLTVL.

The chain combines TRBV12-5 with TRBJ2-1; perhaps TRBD2 as D (6 bases). From germline, CDR1 is LGHNT and CDR2 FRNRAP. The V gene lost 2 bases and the J gene lost 9 bases, with 17 bases spanning the gap. This CDR3 is 15 amino acids long. The CDR3 sequence is CASGLYAGRGGEQFF. CDR3 nucleotide sequence: TGTGCTAGTGGTTTGTATGCAGGGCGGGGTGGTGAGCAGTTCTTC.

This chain connects TRBV27 to TRBJ2-7; 7 bases are shared with TRBD1. Losses at the gene ends were 10 bases for V and 2 bases for J; bases not matched to a gene: 5. The CDR3 covers 12 residues. Germline V gives CDR1 MNHEY, CDR2 SMNVEV (reference sequence). The CDR3 sequence is CATLTGTYEQYF. The CDR3 coding sequence is TGTGCCACCCTGACAGGGACCTACGAGCAGTACTTC.

The V and J genes are TRBV4-3 and TRBJ1-4; D unresolved. V shed 1 base and J shed 0 bases, with 12 bases lying between them. Per the germline V gene, CDR1 is LGHNA and CDR2 is YSLEER. The CDR3 runs 17 residues. The CDR3 reads CASSQALLSTTNEKLFF. DNA of the CDR3: TGCGCCAGCAGCCAAGCCCTCCTAAGCACAACTAATGAAAAACTGTTTTTT.

The rearrangement uses TRBV27 and TRBJ2-7; 10 bases are a match to TRBD2. V lost 7 bases to trimming and J lost 2 bases; unmatched junction nucleotides: 11. This CDR3 is 16 amino acids long. CDR1 and CDR2 from the germline V gene are MNHEY and SMNVEV (reference sequence). CDR3 DNA sequence: TGTGCCAGCACCCCGACTAGCGGGTTTCTTACCTACGAGCAGTACTTC. Its translation is CASTPTSGFLTYEQYF.

V and J are TRBV11-1 and TRBJ1-1, with D uncertain. From germline, CDR1 is SGHAT and CDR2 FQDESV (reference sequence). The CDR3 extends over 12 amino acids. The V end was cut by 6 bases, the J end by 6 bases, with 11 bases between. This CDR3 is CASSFSRSEAFF. DNA for the CDR3: TGTGCCAGCAGTTTTAGCCGGTCTGAAGCTTTCTTT.

The chain joins TRBV29-1 to TRBJ1-2; tentative D call: TRBD1 (5 bases). Germline V gene sequence: CDR1 SQVTM, CDR2 ANQGSEA. Between the trimmed V and J ends, which lost 2 bases and 5 bases, there was a span of 27 bases. The CDR3 is made up of 18 amino acids. The CDR3 DNA reads as TGCAGCGTTGAAACCCGGATCAGGCGGGGGGATTGGAGTTATGGCTACACCTTC. This translates into CSVETRIRRGDWSYGYTF.